A selection of T cell receptor beta chains follows, all from one sample in a study of tumor and adjacent non-tumor tissue in lung cancer. From the multiplex PCR reads, TCRdb called clonotypes with MiXCR, one entry per CDR3 protein. Here the sample spans about 48,000 distinct CDR3 sequences, around 60% being singletons. Sequenced input: distant non-tumor lung tissue. These receptors were collected from a woman between 65 and 79 years old with non-small cell lung cancer. Both conserved end residues are part of each CDR3. The D gene is left open where the match is weak. Clone size, where shown, is once, few, many, or a class for clones that have expanded.

CDR3aa	CDR3nt	d_gene	abundance	j_gene	v_gene
CTIRVGASGLYEQYF	TGTACCATCAGGGTGGGGGCTAGCGGACTCTACGAGCAGTACTTC	-	-	TRBJ2-7	TRBV6-1
CAIRPGTGTGTNVLTF	TGCGCCATCAGGCCCGGGACAGGGACTGGGACCAACGTCCTGACTTTC	TRBD1	-	TRBJ2-6	TRBV10-3
CASSRKGEREADTQYF	TGTGCCAGCAGCCGAAAGGGCGAGCGAGAAGCAGATACGCAGTATTTT	-	-	TRBJ2-3	TRBV5-4
CASSYDESSYGYTF	TGTGCCAGCAGCTATGATGAGAGCAGCTATGGCTACACCTTC	-	-	TRBJ1-2	TRBV7-2
CVSSHEGWSSYNEQFF	TGTGTCAGCAGCCATGAGGGATGGAGCTCCTACAATGAGCAGTTCTTC	-	-	TRBJ2-1	TRBV14
CASSLAGMNTEAFF	TGCGCCAGCAGCTTGGCAGGGATGAACACTGAAGCTTTCTTT	-	few	TRBJ1-1	TRBV5-1
CASSPRFRGSTDTQYF	TGTGCCAGCAGCCCCCGGTTCAGAGGGAGCACAGATACGCAGTATTTT	-	few	TRBJ2-3	TRBV13
CGAAAGGPIDEQYF	TGCGGCGCTGCGGCGGGAGGGCCTATCGACGAGCAGTACTTC	TRBD2	-	TRBJ2-7	TRBV29-1
CASGPVYEQYF	TGTGCCAGCGGGCCCGTCTACGAGCAGTACTTC	-	many	TRBJ2-7	TRBV6-1
CASNQDTITDTQYF	TGCGCCAGCAACCAGGATACTATCACAGATACGCAGTATTTT	-	-	TRBJ2-3	TRBV4-1
CASNSPQSNYGYTF	TGTGCCAGCAATTCCCCTCAGAGTAACTATGGCTACACCTTC	-	many	TRBJ1-2	TRBV6-2/TRBV6-3